This T cell receptor (beta chain) was observed in a study of T-cell memory formation after mild COVID-19. On this clonotype: What it recognizes is unknown.

Researchers used 5'RACE with constant-segment primers to make TCR alpha and TCR beta cDNA libraries that carry sample barcodes and UMIs. Using its own MiXCR run on the 5' RACE reads, TCRdb lists one record per CDR3 protein. The data hold fewer than 50,000 distinct CDR3 sequences, with 9.5% observed a single time. Study findings and constraints: Later expanders leaned CD4+, whereas clones that contracted between day 15 and 85 were balanced CD4/CD8. Proof of SARS-CoV-2 specificity was absent for the second-wave clones that crested on day 37.

This TCR came from an adult woman who had mild COVID-19 (a few samples of this study predate the infection). Cell type and time point are not known. The material sequenced was PBMCs or a T cell subset sorted from them (not recorded which).

The CDR3 region is CASSPYTVGEQYF. CDR3 in DNA: TGTGCCAGCAGCCCCTACACAGTGGGCGAGCAGTACTTC. V and J are TRBV7-9 and TRBJ2-7; D is unresolved. This CDR3 has 13 residues. Germline CDR1 is SEHNR and CDR2 is FQNEAQ (reference sequence). Trimming cost V 5 bases and J 6 bases, with 14 bases left between them.